This entry lists 15 T cell receptor beta chains sequenced from one sample in a study of Graves' ophthalmopathy and Graves' hyperthyroidism. Amplified TCR beta CDR3 regions were obtained using RNA transcripts as template. First-round RT-PCR with HTBI primers preceded a second-round multiplex PCR. TCRdb re-called the multiplex PCR reads through MiXCR, storing one row per CDR3 protein. This table has 900,000 to 1,200,000 distinct CDR3 sequences, approximately 35% appearing once. The sequenced sample was peripheral blood or thyroid tissue (not recorded which). The origin of the receptors is an adult man with Graves' hyperthyroidism.

This clonotype appeared a few times. This chain uses TRBV6-5 with TRBJ2-5, with D possibly being TRBD1 (5 bases). Deletions cut 2 bases from V and 4 bases from J, with 14 bases between. Germline assignment: CDR1 MNHEY and CDR2 SVGAGI. The CDR3 covers 15 residues. The CDR3 region is CASSYQDTVGETQYF. In DNA, the CDR3 is TGTGCCAGCAGTTACCAGGACACCGTCGGAGAGACCCAGTACTTC.

The genes are TRBV20-1 and TRBJ1-2, with D possibly being TRBD1 (5 bases). The CDR3 extends over 11 amino acids. The ends were cut back, 3 bases at V and 8 bases at J, with 10 bases in the middle. The V gene's germline CDR1 is DFQATT and CDR2 SNEGSKA (reference sequence). The CDR3 nucleotides are TGCAGTGCTAGTCCGGCAGGGGGCTACACCTTC. This encodes CSASPAGGYTF.

This clonotype was counted between two and nine times. The chain is built from TRBV9 and TRBJ1-1, with D tentatively TRBD1 (6 bases). The CDR3 is 17 amino acids. Germline V gene lookup returns CDR1 SGDLS and CDR2 YYNGEE. The V end was cut by 4 bases, the J end by 4 bases, with 23 bases between. The CDR3 spells CASSKRGGSGLTTEAFF. In nucleotides, the CDR3 is TGTGCCAGCAGCAAGAGGGGGGGGTCTGGGTTGACCACTGAAGCTTTCTTT.

In its sample, this clonotype was seen many times. The J gene is TRBJ2-5, the V gene TRBV20-1, with 7 bases identical to TRBD1. Trimming removed 8 bases from V and 5 bases from J; junction bases left unmatched: 14. The germline V gene encodes CDR1 DFQATT and CDR2 SNEGSKA (reference sequence). The CDR3 loop spans 14 amino acids. CDR3 sequence reads: CSPVRPGQRETQYF. CDR3 sequence (DNA): TGCAGTCCCGTACGGCCGGGACAGCGGGAGACCCAGTACTTC.

The rearrangement uses TRBV10-2 and TRBJ2-7; TRBD2 matches at 11 bases. V lost 4 bases, J lost 6 bases, and 8 bases stayed unmatched. The CDR3 loop spans 15 amino acids. Germline V CDR1 and CDR2: WSHSY, SAAADI. The CDR3 DNA reads TGCGCCAGCAGTGCCGAACTAGCGGGAGTTTCCGAGCAGTACTTC. This translates into CASSAELAGVSEQYF.

This clonotype was seen a few times. The CDR3 DNA reads TGCAGCGTTGCCGGGACAGGGGGTAGGAACACTGAAGCTTTCTTT. Its translation is CSVAGTGGRNTEAFF. V and J are TRBV29-1 and TRBJ1-1, with 11 bases lining up with TRBD1. The CDR3 is made up of 15 amino acids. Germline CDR1 reads SQVTM; CDR2 reads ANQGSEA. The V gene end was trimmed by 4 bases and the J gene end by 1 base; junction bases not matched to a gene: 5. Together with reference TRBV29-1 and TRBJ1-1, the CDR3 gives the full variable domain: SAVISQKPSRDICQRGTSLTIQCQVDSQVTMMFWYRQQPGQSLTLIATANQGSEATYESGFVIDKFPISRPNLTFSTLTVSNMSPEDSSIYLCSVAGTGGRNTEAFFGQGTRLTVV.

The chain recombines TRBV25-1 with TRBJ1-4; 7 bases agree with TRBD1. Germline V gives CDR1 MGHDK, CDR2 SYGVNS. The CDR3 runs 17 residues. With 8 bases clipped from V and 8 bases from J, the junction kept 20 bases outside the gene matches. CDR3 nucleotide sequence: TGTGCCAGCTTAGGGGGGCTTACAGGGGTCGGAGGAGAAAAACTGTTTTTT. This codes for CASLGGLTGVGGEKLFF.

This clonotype appeared many times. This rearrangement joins TRBV9 to TRBJ1-1; no clear D. V lost 4 bases and J lost 3, with 13 bases in between. Germline CDR1 SGDLS, CDR2 YYNGEE. The length of the CDR3 is 14 residues. The CDR3 region is CASSPWGEDTEAFF. The CDR3 coding sequence is TGTGCCAGCAGCCCTTGGGGTGAGGACACTGAAGCTTTCTTT.

At least ten counts were recorded for this clonotype. This chain joins TRBV6-1 and TRBJ2-5; possible D gene TRBD1, 5 bases. The CDR3 is made up of 13 amino acids. With 6 bases removed from V and 4 bases from J, the gap between germline ends came to 12 bases. CDR1 is MNHNS, CDR2 SASEGT, per germline. The CDR3 DNA reads as TGTGCCAGCAGGCGTTTGGGGCGAGAGACCCAGTACTTC. This encodes CASRRLGRETQYF.

About this clonotype: A junction end diverges from the germline sequence, so it may reflect a read error. The CDR3 sequence is CPRGRTYEQYF. The CDR3 nucleotides are TGCCCCAGGGGTCGGACCTACGAGCAGTACTTC. The V call is TRBV10-1, the J call TRBJ2-7; possibly TRBD1 for D (6 bases). Per germline, CDR1 WNHNN and CDR2 SYGVQD (reference sequence). This CDR3 comprises 11 residues.

This clonotype was seen once. The chain couples TRBV20-1 to TRBJ1-2; TRBD1 might be the D (6 bases). Trimming took 7 bases from V and 5 from J, leaving 14 bases between them. CDR3 length: 12 amino acids. CDR1 and CDR2 (germline): DFQATT, SNEGSKA (reference sequence). The CDR3 DNA follows: TGCAGTGTCAAGGAGGGGGGGTATGGCTACACCTTC. Protein product: CSVKEGGYGYTF.

The CDR3 sequence is CASSWRGDMNTEAFF. The CDR3 coding sequence is TGTGCCAGCAGTTGGAGGGGAGACATGAACACTGAAGCTTTCTTT. This rearrangement joins TRBV27 to TRBJ1-1; D perhaps matches TRBD1 (5 bases). Germline CDR1 is MNHEY and CDR2 is SMNVEV (reference sequence). This CDR3 comprises 15 residues. V shed 4 bases and J shed 0 bases, with 12 bases lying between them.

The genes are TRBV9 and TRBJ2-2; maybe TRBD1 (6 bases). The V and J ends lost 4 bases and 7 bases respectively, with 17 bases between them. This CDR3 comprises 15 residues. Germline V gene data show CDR1 as SGDLS and CDR2 as YYNGEE. CDR3 protein: CASSKGVPDIGELFF. As DNA, the CDR3 is TGTGCCAGCAGCAAGGGGGTCCCAGACATCGGGGAGCTGTTTTTT.

In the case of this clonotype: A much larger clone lies one base from this, so it may be a read error. The rearrangement uses TRBV12-3 or TRBV12-4 and TRBJ2-5; D uncertain. Trimming left V 7 bases short and J 9 bases short, with 12 bases between. The CDR3 is made up of 11 amino acids. The CDR3 is CASNESEAQYF. The CDR3 coding sequence is TGTGCCAGCAATGAGAGTGAGGCCCAGTACTTC.

Points on this clonotype: A read error may account for a junction end that differs from germline. V and J are TRBV10-2 and TRBJ2-7; TRBD2 might be the D (5 bases). There are 17 residues in the CDR3. Germline CDR1 reads WSHSY; CDR2 reads SAAADI. The CDR3 DNA reads TGTGCCAGCAGTCGTCCAGTCAAAGCTCGGAGGTCCTACGAGCAGTACTTC. Amino acids: CASSRPVKARRSYEQYF.